The TCR beta chain described here comes from a study of beta chain features in type 1 diabetes (dated by TCRdb to 2016 to 2019). Context from the whole study: Patients and healthy donors did not differ in mean age, gender distribution, total cell number or subset yield. In the study, TCRB repertoires of sorted circulating CD4+ T cell subsets from recently diagnosed type 1 diabetes patients were compared with those of matched healthy donors. A total of 100 million to 140 million sorted cells were examined across all samples, and the number of cells per subset was strongly correlated with RNA yield. Regulatory and stem cell-like memory subsets were isolated from only 8 patients and roughly 8 healthy donors, whereas naive and central memory subsets came from all 30 or so donors.

The entire isolated RNA was reverse transcribed using the High Capacity cDNA Reverse Transcription Kit, and thus expressed TCRB transcripts were sequenced. Deep immunoSEQ sequencing was applied to naive, central memory and regulatory T cell samples, giving an average of approximately 4 million total reads per sample. After sorted cells were lysed in RLT buffer, RNA was extracted with DNase-treated RNeasy Micro or Mini kits, with the choice depending on cell number. To prevent cross-contamination, every cell subset was processed on its own, while patient and healthy donor samples were processed together. The immunoSEQ multiplex PCR was used to amplify TCRB sequences from cDNA, generating 87-bp fragments that spanned the CDR3 region. Sequencing of the amplicons was done on the Illumina HiSeq platform. The authors' pipeline ran thus. Synthetic template baselines were used to correct PCR bias computationally, reads within Hamming distance 2 were collapsed, and singletons that could not be merged were discarded. By aligning reads against IMGT, V, D and J genes, CDR3 length, and insertions or deletions at six rearrangement sites were assigned. Within each subset, clonotype counts were normalized to sorted cell number, after which true diversity and Gini coefficients were computed with the tcR R package. The overlap coefficient, calculated on TCRB nucleotide sequences, was used to quantify repertoire sharing. Out-of-frame TCRB sequences from naive cells were analyzed to stand in for the pre-selection repertoire. TCRdb carries this immuneACCESS record with in-frame sequences only. Its versions omit some clonotypes, under half of them owing to an unresolved V gene in the studies checked, with the rest unexplained. That table furnishes V, J and clone size, whereas the DNA furnished D and trimming. For this sample the table gives under 250,000 clones, of which around 13% were detected only once. Clones ranked in the top ten supply 0.019% of the sample.

There are a few counts of this clone. Its antigen target is currently unknown. Per-nucleotide qualities are absent, and no much larger clonotype sits a single base away. Results the study describes overall, beyond this receptor: Because cDNA was sequenced instead of genomic DNA, activated cells with high expression could be over-represented, although the groups did not differ in activation or CD3 levels. Shorter templates might be favored by PCR, yet because patient and control samples were amplified and corrected together, any such skew would affect both groups equally. Because small numbers of individuals were included in the HLA sub-analyses, any influence of HLA type on TCRB rearrangement was left unresolved. Patients with type 1 diabetes made fewer insertions and deleted more nucleotides at VDJ recombination sites, implying thymic rearrangement abnormalities. The naive, central memory and regulatory TCRB repertoires appeared to resemble one another more closely among patients than among healthy donors. In all four CD4+ subsets, TCRB CDR3 length was moderately but significantly shorter in type 1 diabetes patients.

A single peripheral blood draw of approximately 110 mL on average was collected from each donor into heparinised tubes. A BD FACSAria II and a panel including CD45RO, CCR7, CD25, CD127, CD95 and CD27 were used to sort naive, central memory, regulatory and stem cell-like memory CD4+ T cells. Purity was above 95% for every sorted population. PBMCs were separated immediately by Lymphoprep density gradient centrifugation and were stained directly, without being cultured. Samples were stained and sorted in pairs, with one healthy donor and one patient per experiment, so that batch effects were minimized. The sequence was collected from a man younger than 40 with type 1 diabetes. The source material was naive CD4+ T cells from blood. In the paper's terms, the cell subset or site label means: true naive CD4+ T cells.

This receptor carries the CDR3 CAWSVSLFVDTTNTEAFF. The sequenced DNA is TGTGCCTGGAGTGTATCTCTCTTCGTGGACACTACGAACACTGAAGCTTTCTTT. Here the chain combines TRBV30 and TRBJ1-1; TRBD1 is possibly the D segment (5 matching bases). The CDR3 has 18 amino acids, counting the end cysteine and phenylalanine. Here the CDR3 DNA is all that survives: 54 bases in frame from base 1. The germline V gene (reference sequence) gives CDR1 as GTSNPN and CDR2 as SVGIG. Trimming at the junction amounts to 0 bases on V and 1 base on J, and the germline ends lie 21 bases apart.